Listed here is a single TCR beta chain. Study processing details: Reference gene primers were amplified, and this amplification served to estimate nucleated cell counts. Sequencing was performed with immunoSEQ multiplex PCR; in TCRdb, only in-frame clones are kept and a portion is missing. V and J calls plus clone size are reproduced from that table; the DNA served to infer D and trimming. The sample shows 150,000 to 200,000 clones, 86% of them seen only once. The J segment lost 4 bases and the V segment lost 5 bases, leaving 6 bases of the junction unmatched. Germline values: CDR1 SGHVS, CDR2 FNYEAQ. The CDR3 contains 17 residues. This record belongs to a study of blood T cell repertoires in COVID-19. Across the study: Sample material is recorded as cDNA or gDNA derived from T cells, B-cell-depleted T cells, or PBMCs.

Sequenced material: peripheral blood. The V gene is TRBV7-6, the J gene TRBJ2-3; 16 positions agree with TRBD2. This receptor was obtained from a man aged 45-60 years with active or convalescent COVID-19. As DNA, the CDR3 is TGTGCCAGCAGCCCTGGGACTAGCGGGAGGGGAGCAGATACGCAGTATTTT. Its protein is CASSPGTSGRGADTQYF.